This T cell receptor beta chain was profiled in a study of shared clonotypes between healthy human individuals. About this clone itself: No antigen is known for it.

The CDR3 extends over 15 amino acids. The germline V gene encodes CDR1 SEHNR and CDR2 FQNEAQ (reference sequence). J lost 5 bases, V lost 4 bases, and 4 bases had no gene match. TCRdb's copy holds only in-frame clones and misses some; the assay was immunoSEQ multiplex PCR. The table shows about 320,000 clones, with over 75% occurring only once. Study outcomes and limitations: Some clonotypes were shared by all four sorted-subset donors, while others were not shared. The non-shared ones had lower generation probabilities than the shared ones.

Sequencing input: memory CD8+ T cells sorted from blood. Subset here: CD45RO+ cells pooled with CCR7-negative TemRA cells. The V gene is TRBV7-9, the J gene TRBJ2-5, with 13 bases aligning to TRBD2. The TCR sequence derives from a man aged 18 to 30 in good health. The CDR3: CASSSMTSGRETQYF. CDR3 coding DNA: TGTGCCAGCAGCTCAATGACTAGCGGGAGGGAGACCCAGTACTTC.